These T cell receptor beta chains were read from a single sample in a study of blood T cell repertoires in COVID-19. Profiling relied on immunoSEQ multiplex PCR, and the TCRdb table lists in-frame clones only, not all of them. Of roughly 40,000 clones in the sample, 75% to 90% are singletons; the top ten hold 7% to 9%. Sequencing input: peripheral blood. The receptors originated from a woman aged 70-85 years with acute or convalescent COVID-19. Each CDR3 is given with its conserved first and last residue. Fields, in order: D gene, V gene, clone size, J gene, CDR3 DNA, CDR3 protein. A D gene is named only where the DNA matches it firmly. Only some rows state a clone size, as once, few, many or a class for expanded clones.

d_gene: TRBD1
v_gene: TRBV20-1
abundance: NA
j_gene: TRBJ2-5
CDR3nt: TGCAGTGCCGGGACAGGAGAGACCCAGTACTTC
CDR3aa: CSAGTGETQYF

d_gene: NA
v_gene: TRBV12-3/TRBV12-4
abundance: NA
j_gene: TRBJ1-3
CDR3nt: TGTGCCAGCGACAGAGCTGGAAACACCATATATTTT
CDR3aa: CASDRAGNTIYF

d_gene: TRBD1
v_gene: TRBV10-3
abundance: NA
j_gene: TRBJ1-2
CDR3nt: TGTGCCATCAGTGAGGCAGGGGGCGACTATGGCTACACCTTC
CDR3aa: CAISEAGGDYGYTF

d_gene: TRBD1
v_gene: TRBV7-8
abundance: once
j_gene: TRBJ2-1
CDR3nt: TGTGCCAGCAGCGCCCAAACAGGGGGCCCATACAATGAGCAGTTCTTC
CDR3aa: CASSAQTGGPYNEQFF

d_gene: NA
v_gene: TRBV15
abundance: NA
j_gene: TRBJ1-5
CDR3nt: TGTGCCACCAGCAGAGACAGGGTTCAGCCCCAGCATTTT
CDR3aa: CATSRDRVQPQHF

d_gene: NA
v_gene: TRBV7-2
abundance: NA
j_gene: TRBJ1-2
CDR3nt: TGTGCCAGCAGCTTAGATCGCGAGGTGGGAGCGTTTCTCGGTGGCTACACCTTC
CDR3aa: CASSLDREVGAFLGGYTF

d_gene: TRBD2
v_gene: TRBV5-8
abundance: NA
j_gene: TRBJ2-5
CDR3nt: TGTGCCAGCAGAATCGGGGGGGCCGGGGAGACCCAGTACTTC
CDR3aa: CASRIGGAGETQYF

d_gene: TRBD2
v_gene: TRBV7-3
abundance: NA
j_gene: TRBJ2-1
CDR3nt: TGTGCCAGCAGCTCCGGGACTAGCGGGAGGGCCTCCAATGAGCAGTTCTTC
CDR3aa: CASSSGTSGRASNEQFF

d_gene: TRBD1
v_gene: TRBV6-4
abundance: NA
j_gene: TRBJ2-1
CDR3nt: TGTGCCAGCAGCTTACAGGGGACCTATCACAATGAGCAGTTCTTC
CDR3aa: CASSLQGTYHNEQFF

d_gene: NA
v_gene: TRBV7-8
abundance: NA
j_gene: TRBJ2-2
CDR3nt: TGTGCCAGCAGCGCAGTCATGCTAGCCCCATCCGGGGAGCTGTTTTTT
CDR3aa: CASSAVMLAPSGELFF

d_gene: NA
v_gene: TRBV5-8
abundance: NA
j_gene: TRBJ1-3
CDR3nt: TGTGCCAGCAGCTTGTTAGACAGAGCTGGAAACACCATATATTTT
CDR3aa: CASSLLDRAGNTIYF

d_gene: NA
v_gene: TRBV5-1
abundance: NA
j_gene: TRBJ1-4
CDR3nt: TGCGCCAGCAGCTTGGCCGGCAGGTTTAATGAAAAACTGTTTTTT
CDR3aa: CASSLAGRFNEKLFF

d_gene: TRBD2
v_gene: TRBV7-8
abundance: NA
j_gene: TRBJ2-1
CDR3nt: TGTGCCAGCAGCTTCACGGGTAGCGGGAGGGTGAATGAGCAGTTCTTC
CDR3aa: CASSFTGSGRVNEQFF

d_gene: NA
v_gene: TRBV11-2
abundance: NA
j_gene: TRBJ2-2
CDR3nt: TGTGCCAGCAGCTTAGTTCAACGAGGAGGGGAGCTGTTTTTT
CDR3aa: CASSLVQRGGELFF

d_gene: TRBD1
v_gene: TRBV3-1/TRBV3-2
abundance: NA
j_gene: TRBJ1-6
CDR3nt: TGTGCCAGCAGCCAGAGACAGGGACAGGGAAATTCACCCCTCCACTTT
CDR3aa: CASSQRQGQGNSPLHF

d_gene: NA
v_gene: TRBV9
abundance: NA
j_gene: TRBJ2-3
CDR3nt: TGTGCCAGCAGCCCGGAGGGAAGCACAGATACGCAGTATTTT
CDR3aa: CASSPEGSTDTQYF

d_gene: TRBD1
v_gene: TRBV11-2
abundance: NA
j_gene: TRBJ2-1
CDR3nt: TGTGCCAGCAGCTCGGGACAGGGGCTCTACAATGAGCAGTTCTTC
CDR3aa: CASSSGQGLYNEQFF

d_gene: TRBD1
v_gene: TRBV4-3
abundance: NA
j_gene: TRBJ2-1
CDR3nt: TGCGCCAGCAGCCAGGGACAGGTCGGTGAGCAGTTCTTC
CDR3aa: CASSQGQVGEQFF

d_gene: NA
v_gene: TRBV28
abundance: NA
j_gene: TRBJ1-1
CDR3nt: TGTGCCAGCAGTTTGGGGAGGAACACTGAAGCTTTCTTT
CDR3aa: CASSLGRNTEAFF

d_gene: NA
v_gene: TRBV7-2
abundance: NA
j_gene: TRBJ2-5
CDR3nt: TGTGCCAGCAGCTTATATAGCGAGACCCAGTACTTC
CDR3aa: CASSLYSETQYF

d_gene: NA
v_gene: TRBV5-1
abundance: NA
j_gene: TRBJ2-5
CDR3nt: TGCGCCAGCAGCCCGGGGACTGGCCAAGAGACCCAGTACTTC
CDR3aa: CASSPGTGQETQYF

d_gene: TRBD2
v_gene: TRBV29-1
abundance: NA
j_gene: TRBJ2-1
CDR3nt: TGCAGCGTTTCCGGGAGGGCCCGGATTGAGCAGTTCTTC
CDR3aa: CSVSGRARIEQFF

d_gene: NA
v_gene: TRBV20-1
abundance: NA
j_gene: TRBJ1-2
CDR3nt: TGCAGTGCTAGGTCAGGGAATGGCTACACCTTC
CDR3aa: CSARSGNGYTF

d_gene: NA
v_gene: TRBV6-5
abundance: NA
j_gene: TRBJ1-5
CDR3nt: TGTGCCAGCAGTTACTCGGGGGGAGGCAATCAGCCCCAGCATTTT
CDR3aa: CASSYSGGGNQPQHF

d_gene: NA
v_gene: TRBV29-1
abundance: NA
j_gene: TRBJ1-2
CDR3nt: TGCAGCGTAGGGGACACGGGCTATGGCTACACCTTC
CDR3aa: CSVGDTGYGYTF